These 22 T cell receptor beta chains came from one sample sequenced in a study of monozygotic twins with inflammatory bowel disease. One entry per CDR3 protein, without DNA, is what TCRdb gives after re-calling the 5' RACE reads. The sample has around 450,000 distinct CDR3 sequences, and its top ten clones hold approximately 2.4%. Sample: blood. The receptors shown here come from a human donor with ulcerative colitis or Crohn's disease, or a healthy co-twin of an affected twin (not recorded which).

The chain recombines TRBV5-1 with TRBJ1-1. This CDR3 comprises 14 residues. Germline CDR1 is SGHRS and CDR2 is YFSETQ. The CDR3: CASSLTVGWTEAFF.

V is TRBV5-1 and J is TRBJ2-1; TCRdb picks TRBD2, but there is no DNA to check that call. There are 14 residues in the CDR3. Looked up from germline, CDR1 is SGHRS and CDR2 is YFSETQ. CDR3 amino acids: CASSDGTTYNEQFF.

The V and J genes are TRBV5-1 and TRBJ2-1. CDR3 length: 14 amino acids. Germline CDR1 is SGHRS and CDR2 is YFSETQ. The chain's CDR3 is CASSPTQAAVGQFF.

The genes are TRBV20-1 and TRBJ2-3; TCRdb calls TRBD2, which cannot be checked without DNA. This CDR3 spans 14 amino acids. CDR1 and CDR2 from the germline V gene are DFQATT and SNEGSKA (reference sequence). The CDR3 protein is CSAGLAGGTDTQYF.

The rearrangement links TRBV6-1 to TRBJ1-6; checking the TCRdb D call of TRBD1 is not possible without DNA. This CDR3 contains 12 residues. The germline gives CDR1 MNHNS, CDR2 SASEGT. The chain's CDR3 is CASRQGGSPLHF.

The CDR3 spells CASSSSLYNEQFF. The chain combines TRBV7-2 with TRBJ2-1. The CDR3 runs 13 residues. Germline CDR1 SGHTA, CDR2 FQGNSA.

This chain connects TRBV7-3 to TRBJ2-3; TCRdb's D call of TRBD2 is untestable without DNA. Germline V lookup: CDR1 SGHTA, CDR2 FQGTGA. There are 15 residues in the CDR3. CDR3 loop: CASSSQAGSTDTQYF.

The V gene is TRBV10-3, the J gene TRBJ2-7. This CDR3 contains 14 residues. Germline V gives CDR1 ENHRY, CDR2 SYGVKD. The CDR3 sequence: CAISETEAFYEQYF.

This chain uses TRBV9 with TRBJ1-5. Per germline, CDR1 SGDLS and CDR2 YYNGEE. The length of the CDR3 is 14 residues. The CDR3 sequence: CASSVDGWNQPQHF.

V and J are TRBV6-5 and TRBJ2-6; the TCRdb D gene call, TRBD1, has no DNA to confirm it. The CDR3 spans 17 residues. Per germline, CDR1 MNHEY and CDR2 SVGAGI. CDR3: CASSYGARVSGANVLTF.

The rearrangement links TRBV11-2 to TRBJ2-2. The CDR3 consists of 14 residues. The germline V gene encodes CDR1 SGHAT and CDR2 FQNNGV. The CDR3 sequence: CASSRLRDTGELFF. Complete variable domain (other parts from reference TRBV11-2 and TRBJ2-2): EAGVAQSPRYKIIEKRQSVAFWCNPISGHATLYWYQQILGQGPKLLIQFQNNGVVDDSQLPKDRFSAERLKGVDSTLKIQPAKLEDSAVYLCASSRLRDTGELFFGEGSRLTVL.

This rearrangement joins TRBV5-6 to TRBJ2-1. Germline CDR1 is SGHDT and CDR2 is YYEEEE. This CDR3 spans 15 amino acids. Here the CDR3 reads CASSLYGESYNEQFF.

The J gene is TRBJ2-1, the V gene TRBV20-1. The germline V gene encodes CDR1 DFQATT and CDR2 SNEGSKA (reference sequence). The CDR3 sequence is 16 residues long. The CDR3 reads CSANSGSYSSYNEQFF.

The V call is TRBV5-5, the J call TRBJ1-3. The CDR3 contains 14 residues. Looked up from germline, CDR1 is SGHKS and CDR2 is YYEKEE (reference sequence). CDR3 amino acids: CASSPLGPGNTIYF.

V is TRBV7-7 and J is TRBJ2-1; the TCRdb call, TRBD1, lacks DNA for checking. Per the germline V gene, CDR1 is SSHAT and CDR2 is FNYEAQ (reference sequence). This CDR3 region has 16 residues. The CDR3: CASSPQQGRTYNEQFF.

J is TRBJ2-2 and V is TRBV7-2; the TCRdb D gene call, TRBD2, has no DNA to confirm it. The CDR3 is made up of 15 amino acids. The germline gives CDR1 SGHTA, CDR2 FQGNSA. The CDR3 here is CASSPLGAGTGELFF.

The J gene is TRBJ2-1, the V gene TRBV5-8; TCRdb returns TRBD1, unconfirmable since there is no DNA. Germline V gives CDR1 SGHTS, CDR2 YDEGEE. CDR3 size: 17 residues. This CDR3 is CASSPLLMGSSYNEQFF.

The rearrangement joins TRBV6-1 to TRBJ1-5; TCRdb lists TRBD1, though no DNA is available to test this call. Per germline, CDR1 MNHNS and CDR2 SASEGT. The CDR3 consists of 14 residues. Here the CDR3 reads CSSKAGTGNQPQHF.

The chain employs TRBV7-9 and TRBJ2-1; the D call from TCRdb, TRBD1, cannot be confirmed without DNA. Germline V gene data show CDR1 as SEHNR and CDR2 as FQNEAQ (reference sequence). The CDR3 runs to 12 residues. The CDR3 sequence: CASSPRQDEQFF.

This chain uses TRBV10-3 with TRBJ2-1; the TCRdb D gene call, TRBD1, has no DNA to confirm it. The CDR3 is made up of 13 amino acids. Germline lookup yields CDR1 ENHRY and CDR2 SYGVKD. The CDR3: CAISWTGADEQFF.

V and J are TRBV9 and TRBJ1-3; TCRdb's D call of TRBD1 is untestable without DNA. The CDR3 is 16 amino acids. The V gene's germline CDR1 is SGDLS and CDR2 YYNGEE. The CDR3 region is CASSLGTGATGNTIYF.

The gene calls are TRBV4-2 and TRBJ2-1; TCRdb proposes TRBD1, but this gene call is untestable without DNA. CDR1 LGHNA and CDR2 YNFKEQ come from the germline V gene. The CDR3 has 14 residues. CDR3 residues: CASSLRDRGFEQFF.